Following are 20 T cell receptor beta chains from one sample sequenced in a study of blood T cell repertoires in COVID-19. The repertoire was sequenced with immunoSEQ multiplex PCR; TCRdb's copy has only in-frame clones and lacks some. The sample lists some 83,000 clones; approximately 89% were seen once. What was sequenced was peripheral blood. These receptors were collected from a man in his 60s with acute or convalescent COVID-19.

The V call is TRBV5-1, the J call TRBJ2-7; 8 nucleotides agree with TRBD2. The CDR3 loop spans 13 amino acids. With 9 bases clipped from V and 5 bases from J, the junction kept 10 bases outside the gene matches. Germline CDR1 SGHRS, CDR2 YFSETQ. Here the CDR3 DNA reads TGCGCCATCTCGCGGGGGGCGCAGGACGAGCAGTACTTC. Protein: CAISRGAQDEQYF.

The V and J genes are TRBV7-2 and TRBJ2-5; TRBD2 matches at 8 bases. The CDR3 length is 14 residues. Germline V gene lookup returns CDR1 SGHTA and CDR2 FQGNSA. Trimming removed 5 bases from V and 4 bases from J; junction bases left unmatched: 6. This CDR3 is CASSPGLAGETQYF. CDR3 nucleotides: TGTGCCAGCAGCCCCGGACTAGCCGGAGAGACCCAGTACTTC.

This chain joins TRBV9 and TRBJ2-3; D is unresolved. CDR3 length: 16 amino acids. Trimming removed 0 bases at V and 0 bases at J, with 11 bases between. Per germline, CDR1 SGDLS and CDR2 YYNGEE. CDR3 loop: CASSVEADPSTDTQYF. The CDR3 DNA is TGTGCCAGCAGCGTAGAGGCGGATCCTAGCACAGATACGCAGTATTTT.

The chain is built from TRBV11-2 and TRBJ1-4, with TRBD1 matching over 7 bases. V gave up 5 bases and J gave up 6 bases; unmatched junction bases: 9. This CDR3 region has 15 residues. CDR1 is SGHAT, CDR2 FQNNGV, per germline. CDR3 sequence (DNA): TGTGCCAGCAGCCCCGTCGGGACAGTGGATGAAAAACTGTTTTTT. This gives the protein CASSPVGTVDEKLFF.

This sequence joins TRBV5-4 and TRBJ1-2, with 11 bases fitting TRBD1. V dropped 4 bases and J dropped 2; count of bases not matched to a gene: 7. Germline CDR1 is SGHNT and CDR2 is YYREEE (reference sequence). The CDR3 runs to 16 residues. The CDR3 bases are TGTGCCAGCAGCCCCTGGACAGGGGGCGCGAACTATGGCTACACCTTC. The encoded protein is CASSPWTGGANYGYTF.

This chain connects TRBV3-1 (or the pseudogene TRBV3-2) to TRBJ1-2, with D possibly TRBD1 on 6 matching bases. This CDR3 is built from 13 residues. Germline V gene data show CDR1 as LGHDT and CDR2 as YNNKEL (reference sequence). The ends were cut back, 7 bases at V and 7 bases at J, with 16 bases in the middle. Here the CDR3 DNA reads TGTGCCAGCACCCAGACAGGATTTTTTGGCTACACCTTC. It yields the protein CASTQTGFFGYTF.

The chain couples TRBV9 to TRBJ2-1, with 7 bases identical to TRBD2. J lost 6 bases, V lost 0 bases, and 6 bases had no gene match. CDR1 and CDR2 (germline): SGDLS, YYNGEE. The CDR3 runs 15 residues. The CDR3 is CASSVAGGQANEQFF. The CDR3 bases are TGTGCCAGCAGCGTAGCGGGGGGTCAAGCCAATGAGCAGTTCTTC.

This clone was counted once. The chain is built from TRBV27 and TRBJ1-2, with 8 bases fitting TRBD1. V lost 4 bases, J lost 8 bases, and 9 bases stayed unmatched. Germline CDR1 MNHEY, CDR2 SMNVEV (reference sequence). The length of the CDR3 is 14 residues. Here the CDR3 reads CASSSGQGARGYTF. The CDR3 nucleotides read TGTGCCAGCAGTTCGGGTCAGGGGGCGCGAGGCTACACCTTC.

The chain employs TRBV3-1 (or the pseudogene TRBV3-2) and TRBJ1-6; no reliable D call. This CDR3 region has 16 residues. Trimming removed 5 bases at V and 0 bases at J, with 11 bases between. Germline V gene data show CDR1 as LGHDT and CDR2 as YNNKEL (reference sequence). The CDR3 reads CASSEALSSYNSPLHF. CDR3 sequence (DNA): TGTGCCAGCAGCGAGGCTCTAAGCTCCTATAATTCACCCCTCCACTTT.

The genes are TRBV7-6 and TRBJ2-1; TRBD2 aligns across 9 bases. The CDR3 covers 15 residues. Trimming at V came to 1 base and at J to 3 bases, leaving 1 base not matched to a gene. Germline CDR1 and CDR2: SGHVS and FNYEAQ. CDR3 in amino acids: CASSLGTSVYNEQFF. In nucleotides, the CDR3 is TGTGCCAGCAGCTTAGGGACTAGCGTCTACAATGAGCAGTTCTTC.

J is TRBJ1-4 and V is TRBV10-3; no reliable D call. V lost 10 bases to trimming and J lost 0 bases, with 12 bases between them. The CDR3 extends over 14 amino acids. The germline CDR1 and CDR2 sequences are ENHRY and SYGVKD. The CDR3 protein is CATRAQSTNEKLFF. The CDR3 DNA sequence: TGTGCCACCAGAGCGCAGTCAACTAATGAAAAACTGTTTTTT.

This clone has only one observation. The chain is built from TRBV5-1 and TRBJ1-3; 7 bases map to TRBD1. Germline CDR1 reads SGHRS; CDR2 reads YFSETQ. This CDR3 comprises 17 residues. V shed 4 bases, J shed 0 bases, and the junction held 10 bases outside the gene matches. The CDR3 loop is CASSRDRQGGSGNTIYF. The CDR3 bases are TGCGCCAGCAGCCGGGATCGACAGGGAGGCTCTGGAAACACCATATATTTT.

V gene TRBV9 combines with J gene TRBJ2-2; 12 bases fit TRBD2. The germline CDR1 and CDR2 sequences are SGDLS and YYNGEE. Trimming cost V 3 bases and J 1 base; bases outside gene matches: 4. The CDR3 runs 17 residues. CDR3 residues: CASSEWGLAGNTGELFF. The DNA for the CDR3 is TGTGCCAGCAGCGAGTGGGGACTAGCGGGGAACACCGGGGAGCTGTTTTTT.

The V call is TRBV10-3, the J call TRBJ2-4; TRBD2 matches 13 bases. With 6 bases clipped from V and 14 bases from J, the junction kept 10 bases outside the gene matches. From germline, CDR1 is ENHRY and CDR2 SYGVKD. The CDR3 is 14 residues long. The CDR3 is CAISQGLAGDLKYF. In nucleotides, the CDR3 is TGTGCCATCAGCCAAGGACTAGCGGGGGACCTCAAGTACTTC.

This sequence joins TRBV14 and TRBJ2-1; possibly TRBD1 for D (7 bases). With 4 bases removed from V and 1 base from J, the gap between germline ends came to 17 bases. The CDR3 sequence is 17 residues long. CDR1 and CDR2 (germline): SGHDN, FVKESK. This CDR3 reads CASSPPLRGVSYNEQFF. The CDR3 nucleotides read TGTGCCAGCAGCCCTCCCCTCAGGGGGGTGTCCTACAATGAGCAGTTCTTC.

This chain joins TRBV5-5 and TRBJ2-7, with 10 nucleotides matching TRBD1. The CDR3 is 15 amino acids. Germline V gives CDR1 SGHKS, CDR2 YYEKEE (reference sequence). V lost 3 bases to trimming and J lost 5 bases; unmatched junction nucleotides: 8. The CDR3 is CASSSPGQGINEQYF. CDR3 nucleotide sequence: TGTGCCAGCAGCTCCCCGGGACAGGGGATCAACGAGCAGTACTTC.

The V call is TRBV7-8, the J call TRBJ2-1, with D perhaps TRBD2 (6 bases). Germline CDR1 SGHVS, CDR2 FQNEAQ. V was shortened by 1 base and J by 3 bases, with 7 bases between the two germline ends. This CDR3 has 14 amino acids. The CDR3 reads CASSLGGDYNEQFF. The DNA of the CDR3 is TGTGCCAGCAGCTTAGGCGGGGACTACAATGAGCAGTTCTTC.

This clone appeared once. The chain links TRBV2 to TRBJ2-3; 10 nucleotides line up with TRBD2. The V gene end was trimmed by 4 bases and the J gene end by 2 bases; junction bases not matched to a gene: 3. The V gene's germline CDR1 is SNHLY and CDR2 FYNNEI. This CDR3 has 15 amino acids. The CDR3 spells CASSALAGVTDTQYF. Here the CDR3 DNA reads TGTGCCAGCAGTGCCCTAGCGGGGGTCACAGATACGCAGTATTTT. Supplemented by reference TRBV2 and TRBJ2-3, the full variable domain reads EPEVTQTPSHQVTQMGQEVILRCVPISNHLYFYWYRQILGQKVEFLVSFYNNEISEKSEIFDDQFSVERPDGSNFTLKIRSTKLEDSAMYFCASSALAGVTDTQYFGPGTRLTVL.

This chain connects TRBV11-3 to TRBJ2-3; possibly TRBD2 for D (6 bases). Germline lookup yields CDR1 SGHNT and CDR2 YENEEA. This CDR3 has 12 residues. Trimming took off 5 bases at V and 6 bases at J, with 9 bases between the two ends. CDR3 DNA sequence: TGTGCCAGCAGCCCGGGAGCTGATACGCAGTATTTT. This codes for CASSPGADTQYF. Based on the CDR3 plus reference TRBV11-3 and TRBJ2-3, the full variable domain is EAGVVQSPRYKIIEKKQPVAFWCNPISGHNTLYWYLQNLGQGPELLIRYENEEAVDDSQLPKDRFSAERLKGVDSTLKIQPAELGDSAVYLCASSPGADTQYFGPGTRLTVL.

The CDR3 bases are TGTGCCAGCAGCTTAGTCGGAGGGGTGATTTACGAGCAGTACTTC. Translation gives CASSLVGGVIYEQYF. J is TRBJ2-7 and V is TRBV7-8; tentatively, D is TRBD2 (6 bases). The CDR3 is 15 residues long. The V gene's germline CDR1 is SGHVS and CDR2 FQNEAQ. The germline V and J ends were trimmed by 1 base and 4 bases, with 14 bases remaining between them.